The T cell receptor (beta chain) described here comes from a study of blood T cells in healthy people across ages (dated by TCRdb to the mid-2010s). About the study as a whole: In model experiments, roughly one uniquely barcoded TCR beta cDNA molecule per two T cells was captured by template switching. Using deep sequencing normalized with unique cDNA molecular identifiers, the study measured how TCR beta repertoire diversity changes with age. The donors were divided into four age groups: young (average about 16 years), middle-aged (under 40), aged (62) and long-lived (approximately 74). The study analyzed two additional independent replicas of 1 million unique cDNA reads from the same blood draw for two donors, one aged 18 to 30 and one aged 80 or older.

As to this clonotype: It lacks a known antigen. No much larger clone exists at a distance of one base, and base qualities are not known.

V is reduced by 3 bases and J by 3 bases, leaving a spacing of 12 bases between them. The germline V gene encodes CDR1 SGHRS and CDR2 YFSETQ. The CDR3 numbers 14 residues from cysteine through phenylalanine. Left in the record is the CDR3 DNA by itself, 42 bases read in frame from the first base. Donors were 30 to 45 systemically healthy Caucasian individuals from Russia aged roughly 6 to 90 years. Ten milliliters of peripheral blood were drawn from each donor into EDTA-treated Vacutainer tubes. Ficoll-Paque density-gradient centrifugation was used to isolate PBMCs, with at least 7 million per sample. Total RNA was extracted from PBMCs with Trizol reagent, with at least 6 micrograms obtained per sample. The percentages of naive CD45RAhigh/CD27high T cells were determined by flow cytometry on a PBMC aliquot from every donor. On the study overall, not on this receptor specifically: Since profiling was done on bulk unsorted PBMCs, naive and antigen-experienced compartments could not be conclusively compared. Compared with the aged group, the long-lived group had more naive CD4+ T cells, fewer expanded clones and increased TCR diversity, a pattern suggesting age selection. Estimates of total diversity based on one million sequenced T cells were regarded as lower bounds and as underestimates. There was a strong correlation between observed TCR beta diversity and the percentage of naive T cells measured by flow cytometry. The CMV infection status of donors was not known, potentially confounding age-related changes in expanded clonotypes. Observed TCR beta diversity per million T cells fell roughly linearly with age, and a significant reduction was already apparent by age about 38.

Library preparation employed 5' RACE. The sequencer was an Illumina HiSeq 2500. A second PCR of roughly 6 to 12 cycles was run with a J-beta primer mix and a sample-barcoded 5' primer. A unique molecular identifier was introduced onto each TCR beta cDNA molecule by a template-switch 5' adaptor carrying 12 random nucleotides. Each sample yielded at least 2.5 million CDR3-containing paired-end reads. First-strand cDNA was synthesized from all RNA with the Mint cDNA synthesis kit, primed by a TRBC-specific oligonucleotide. After uracil-DNA glycosylase treatment, a first 18-cycle PCR used universal primers M1SS and BC2_uni_R on all cDNA. The paper's processing steps were these. For normalization, 1 million high-quality reads were randomly selected from each sample, with every read carrying a distinct molecular identifier. Instead of being binned into consensus sequences, reads with shared molecular identifiers were discarded. MiTCR, run with a Q25 quality threshold and the strictest error-elimination algorithm, handled CDR3 identification, clonotype clustering and error correction. A nonparametric unseen species model with Euler transformation was used to estimate lower-bound total TCR beta diversity. The public reads were reprocessed in TCRdb via fastp at Q25 and MiXCR, keeping in-frame beta chains. CDR3 protein duplicates are merged, each entry listing the most common genes and DNA. These V and J calls rely on TCRdb rather than the paper's analysis. Present in this sample are fewer than 600,000 distinct CDR3 sequences, 27% of which were seen just once. The ten largest make up over 3.5% of the sample.

A further study also used this sample, focusing on T cells of mothers and their children. In that second paper, the authors write: Nine systemically healthy Caucasian individuals served as donors, namely three mothers together with their six children. cDNA synthesis used all of the extracted RNA, with around 1.6 ug of RNA in each 15 ul reaction. Sample barcodes and 2-4 random nucleotides were added via the M1S primer in the second PCR. Over 8.5 million TCR beta CDR3 reads came from each mother, compared with some 3.1 million reads from each child. Thymic selection shapes the output of TCR recombination in a similar way in related and unrelated pairs, and inherited differences have a minor effect. Normalized repertoire overlap was always found to be slightly, but never significantly, higher in related mother-child pairs than in unrelated mother-child pairs. No persistent microchimeric T cell clones were found, with a detection sensitivity of approximately 100 clones per million clonotypes. To look for features that set related mother-child pairs apart from unrelated individuals, the researchers ran deep NGS to compare the TCR beta repertoires of mothers and children. The mean age was approximately 41 +/- 4 years for the mothers and approximately 11 +/- 4 years for the children. After adapter ligation with NEBNext reagents, the libraries were sequenced on Illumina HiSeq 2000 with 100+100 nt paired-end reads. To avoid cross-contamination, the mother libraries and the child libraries were prepared a month apart and sequenced in separate runs. For each donor, somewhere between 500,000 and 2,000,000 distinct TCR beta clonotypes were identified. Naive TCR beta clonotypes were estimated from low-frequency clonotypes matched to each donor's FACS-determined naive share, without sorting.

This chain is built from TRBV5-1 and TRBJ1-1; TRBD1 is a possible D gene, resting on 6 matching bases. This receptor was taken from a boy between 2 and 10 years old in good health. The sequencing input was blood. The DNA sequence is as follows: TGCGCCAGCAGCTACACAGGGTTGGACACTGAAGCTTTCTTT. Its amino acids are CASSYTGLDTEAFF.